The text below deals with one TCR beta chain. Generated by immunoSEQ multiplex PCR, the TCRdb table keeps only in-frame clones and is missing some. This sample has more than 60,000 clones, with around 80% found just once. This entry is derived from a study of early stage breast cancer tumors. The CDR3 is made up of 13 amino acids. The germline gives CDR1 SGHRS, CDR2 YFSETQ. Sequences were obtained from blood. The clonotype was recovered from a person aged 60 to 70 with breast cancer. The chain uses TRBV5-1 and TRBJ2-5; 7 positions agree with TRBD1. Near its end, the DNA agrees better with TRBJ2-7, so the J call may be wrong. CDR3 sequence: CASSGQVPYEQYF. CDR3 nucleotides: TGCGCCAGCAGCGGACAGGTTCCCTACGAGCAGTACTTC.